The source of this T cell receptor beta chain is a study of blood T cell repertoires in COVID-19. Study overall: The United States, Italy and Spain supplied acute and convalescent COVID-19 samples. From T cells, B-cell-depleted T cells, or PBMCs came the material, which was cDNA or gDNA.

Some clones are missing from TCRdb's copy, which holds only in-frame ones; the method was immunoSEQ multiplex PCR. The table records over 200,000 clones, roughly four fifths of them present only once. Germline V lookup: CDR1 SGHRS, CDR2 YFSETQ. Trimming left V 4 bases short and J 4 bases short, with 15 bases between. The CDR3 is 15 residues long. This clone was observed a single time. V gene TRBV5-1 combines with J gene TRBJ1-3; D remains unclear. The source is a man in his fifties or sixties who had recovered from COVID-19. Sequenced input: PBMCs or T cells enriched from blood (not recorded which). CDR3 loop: CASSPGGNLGNTIYF. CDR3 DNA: TGCGCCAGCAGCCCGGGAGGGAACCTAGGAAACACCATATATTTT.